The 15 T cell receptor beta chains presented below share a single source sample, sequenced in a study of post-analysis software for immune sequencing data. Points from the study as a whole: Relative to controls, patients had five TRBV segments at higher frequency, with TRBV5-6, TRBV5-1 and TRBV20-1 among these.

These receptors are not linked to any known antigen. TCR beta cDNA libraries had unique molecular identifiers. A single record per CDR3 protein comes from TCRdb applying MiXCR to the PCR reads. The repertoire holds roughly 540,000 distinct CDR3 sequences, 34% seen once, with about 6% in the top ten. The specimen was blood. Every receptor here comes from a girl aged 2-17 years with multiple sclerosis.

The chain carries TRBV20-1 and TRBJ2-4, with D uncertain. Germline V gives CDR1 DFQATT, CDR2 SNEGSKA (reference sequence). The CDR3 runs to 14 residues. Trimming removed 0 bases at V and 0 bases at J, with 6 bases between. Written as DNA, the CDR3 is TGCAGTGCTAGAGAAGCTTTAGCCAAAAACATTCAGTACTTC. Translated: CSAREALAKNIQYF.

This clonotype has a handful of counts. This chain joins TRBV28 and TRBJ2-7; the match to TRBD1 covers 10 bases. The CDR3 is 15 residues long. Trimming at V came to 6 bases and at J to 2 bases, leaving 7 bases not matched to a gene. Germline assignment: CDR1 MDHEN and CDR2 SYDVKM. The CDR3 is CASSQGTGEAYEQYF. In nucleotides, the CDR3 is TGTGCCAGCAGCCAGGGGACAGGGGAGGCCTACGAGCAGTACTTC.

The V gene is TRBV12-3 or TRBV12-4, the J gene TRBJ2-3, with TRBD2 matching 12 bases. V was pared by 8 bases and J by 3 bases, with 9 bases of the junction left unmatched. The CDR3 consists of 16 residues. CDR3 coding DNA: TGTGCCAGCCTGGTCAGGACTAGCGGGGAAACAGATACGCAGTATTTT. Translation gives CASLVRTSGETDTQYF.

This clonotype was counted only a few times. The J gene is TRBJ2-1, the V gene TRBV10-3, with D perhaps assigned TRBD1 or TRBD2 (5 bases each). The CDR3 has 16 amino acids. V lost 0 bases to trimming and J lost 0 bases, with 9 bases between them. Germline lookup yields CDR1 ENHRY and CDR2 SYGVKD. The CDR3 sequence is CAISESKGTSYNEQFF. The CDR3 DNA reads as TGTGCCATCAGTGAGTCTAAAGGGACCTCCTACAATGAGCAGTTCTTC.

This clonotype was seen only a few times. The genes are TRBV4-1 and TRBJ1-4, with unresolved D. CDR3 size: 16 residues. V was pared by 1 base and J by 0 bases, with 9 bases between. Germline V gene sequence: CDR1 MGHRA, CDR2 YSYEKL. In DNA form, the CDR3 reads TGCGCCAGCAGCCAAGGGGAGCCTGCAACTAATGAAAAACTGTTTTTT. Its translation is CASSQGEPATNEKLFF.

Comment on this clonotype: A read error is possible here, since a much larger clone lies one base away. The chain uses TRBV27 and TRBJ1-2; 11 bases fit TRBD1. Germline CDR1 MNHEY, CDR2 SMNVEV (reference sequence). J gave up 8 bases and V 6 bases, and 11 bases lay outside the gene matches. The CDR3 loop spans 15 amino acids. CDR3 in DNA: TGTGCCAGCAGACCTATGGACAGGGGGCTGGGGGGCTACACCTTC. This encodes CASRPMDRGLGGYTF.

The chain combines TRBV5-6 with TRBJ1-1, with TRBD1 identical over 7 bases. The CDR3 runs 14 residues. Germline CDR1 SGHDT, CDR2 YYEEEE. With V trimmed by 4 bases and J by 5 bases, 8 bases remained unmatched. Here the CDR3 reads CASSPAGGRTEAFF. In DNA form, the CDR3 reads TGTGCCAGCAGCCCCGCAGGGGGGAGGACTGAAGCTTTCTTT.

Remarks on this clonotype: This may arise from a read error, as a much more abundant clone is one base away. The chain has TRBV3-1 and TRBJ2-7, with D unresolved. Germline values: CDR1 LGHDT, CDR2 YNNKEL (reference sequence). V dropped 1 base and J dropped 1 base, with 5 bases sitting between them. The CDR3 is made up of 13 amino acids. CDR3 coding DNA: TGTGCCAGCAGCCAAGGAGAGTCCTACGAGCAGTACTTC. Translating it yields CASSQGESYEQYF.

This clonotype was observed a few times. The chain employs TRBV20-1 and TRBJ1-6; 9 nucleotides align to TRBD1. The germline V gene has CDR1 DFQATT and CDR2 SNEGSKA (reference sequence). The CDR3 length is 16 residues. Germline trimming cut 1 base from V and 6 bases from J; bases unmatched to any gene: 7. The CDR3 here is CSARVGTGSINSPLHF. CDR3 coding DNA: TGCAGTGCTAGAGTGGGGACAGGGTCTATTAATTCACCCCTCCACTTT.

This clonotype has a handful of counts. The chain links TRBV20-1 to TRBJ2-7; D is undetermined. Trimming stripped 0 bases from V and 2 bases from J, with 17 bases between. This CDR3 has 16 residues. The germline CDR1 and CDR2 sequences are DFQATT and SNEGSKA (reference sequence). The CDR3 DNA follows: TGCAGTGCTAGAGATCTTCCGTCGGGCGAGCCCTACGAGCAGTACTTC. This sequence encodes CSARDLPSGEPYEQYF.

Many counts were recorded for this clonotype. V gene TRBV15 combines with J gene TRBJ2-5, with a possible D match to TRBD1 (6 bases). Germline V gives CDR1 LNHNV, CDR2 YYDKDF (reference sequence). The CDR3 extends over 14 amino acids. V lost 3 bases, J lost 2 bases, and 10 bases lay in between. CDR3 region: CATSRGHAQETQYF. For the CDR3, the DNA is TGTGCCACCAGCAGGGGACACGCACAAGAGACCCAGTACTTC.

This clonotype was counted only a few times. The DNA for the CDR3 is TGTGCCAGCTCCTCGTCCCTCGGGTTTGGCTACACCTTC. Translated, it gives CASSSSLGFGYTF. The chain employs TRBV27 and TRBJ1-2; D gene unclear. V was clipped by 8 bases and J by 7 bases, with 17 bases between them. The germline V gene encodes CDR1 MNHEY and CDR2 SMNVEV (reference sequence). The CDR3 covers 13 residues.

V and J are TRBV15 and TRBJ2-1; 8 nucleotides align to TRBD2. The CDR3 loop spans 16 amino acids. V was clipped by 2 bases and J by 2 bases; unmatched bases: 5. Germline V gene data show CDR1 as LNHNV and CDR2 as YYDKDF (reference sequence). DNA of the CDR3: TGTGCCACCAGCAGACCCGGACTAGCCCCCTACAATGAGCAGTTCTTC. This translates into CATSRPGLAPYNEQFF. Based on the CDR3 plus reference TRBV15 and TRBJ2-1, the full variable domain is DAMVIQNPRYQVTQFGKPVTLSCSQTLNHNVMYWYQQKSSQAPKLLFHYYDKDFNNEADTPDNFQSRRPNTSFCFLDIRSPGLGDTAMYLCATSRPGLAPYNEQFFGPGTRLTVL.

The chain employs TRBV11-2 and TRBJ1-4; D is uncertain. V lost 4 bases to trimming and J lost 7 bases, with 16 bases between them. Germline loops: CDR1 SGHAT, CDR2 FQNNGV. The CDR3 has 15 residues. The DNA for the CDR3 is TGTGCCAGCAGCTCAAAATCGTGGGCGGTTGAAAAACTGTTTTTT. Its translation is CASSSKSWAVEKLFF. The full variable domain, with the rest looked up from reference TRBV11-2 and TRBJ1-4, is EAGVAQSPRYKIIEKRQSVAFWCNPISGHATLYWYQQILGQGPKLLIQFQNNGVVDDSQLPKDRFSAERLKGVDSTLKIQPAKLEDSAVYLCASSSKSWAVEKLFFGSGTQLSVL.

This clonotype appeared a few times. The V gene is TRBV29-1, the J gene TRBJ2-1; D is uncertain. V was trimmed by 7 bases and J by 6 bases, leaving 13 bases between them. Germline CDR1 and CDR2: SQVTM and ANQGSEA. This CDR3 is 12 amino acids long. The CDR3 protein is CSALPASNEQFF. CDR3 nucleotides: TGCAGCGCCCTCCCAGCGAGCAATGAGCAGTTCTTC.